Each of the 32 T cell receptor beta chains below was sequenced from the same sample in a study of blood T cell repertoires in COVID-19. Assay used: immunoSEQ multiplex PCR; TCRdb lists only in-frame clones, some missing. The table shows roughly 100,000 clones, with more than 85% occurring only once. The material sequenced was peripheral blood. Receptor source: a man between 18 and 35 years old with acute or convalescent COVID-19.

The CDR3 sequence: CASSLGLQGESFF. DNA of the CDR3: TGTGCCAGCAGCTTAGGGCTCCAGGGTGAGTCTTTCTTT. The chain is built from TRBV11-3 and TRBJ1-1; weak D call: TRBD1 (5 bases). This CDR3 has 13 residues. V lost 1 base and J lost 12, with 15 bases in between. CDR1 SGHNT and CDR2 YENEEA come from the germline V gene.

The chain combines TRBV18 with TRBJ1-5; TRBD1 matches 9 bases. Germline trimming cut 3 bases from V and 7 bases from J; bases unmatched to any gene: 1. Looked up from germline, CDR1 is KGHSH and CDR2 is LQKENI. The length of the CDR3 is 13 residues. The CDR3 bases are TGTGCCAGCTCACCGGGACAGGGCCAGCCCCAGCATTTT. Residues: CASSPGQGQPQHF. Combining the CDR3 with reference TRBV18 and TRBJ1-5 gives the whole variable domain NAGVMQNPRHLVRRRGQEARLRCSPMKGHSHVYWYRQLPEEGLKFMVYLQKENIIDESGMPKERFSAEFPKEGPSILRIQQVVRGDSAAYFCASSPGQGQPQHFGDGTRLSIL.

The gene calls are TRBV10-3 and TRBJ2-3, with TRBD2 matching over 8 bases. CDR3 length: 17 amino acids. Germline values: CDR1 ENHRY, CDR2 SYGVKD. After removal of 2 bases from V and 2 bases from J, the junction contained 9 bases not matched to a gene. CDR3 DNA sequence: TGTGCCATCAGTGAGCGTCGAGCGGGGGTTATCACAGATACGCAGTATTTT. Its protein product is CAISERRAGVITDTQYF.

This chain joins TRBV4-2 and TRBJ1-2, with D possibly TRBD1 on 5 matching bases. V was cut by 0 bases and J by 3 bases, with 11 bases left in between. Germline-derived CDR1 and CDR2 are LGHNA and YNFKEQ. This CDR3 is 15 amino acids long. The DNA of the CDR3 is TGTGCCAGCAGCCAAGATCTTATACAGGACTATGGCTACACCTTC. Protein sequence: CASSQDLIQDYGYTF.

The chain employs TRBV19 and TRBJ1-1; D is ambiguous. From germline, CDR1 is LNHDA and CDR2 SQIVND (reference sequence). The CDR3 totals 13 residues. Trimming took 1 base from V and 4 from J, leaving 7 bases between them. In DNA form, the CDR3 reads TGTGCCAGTAGTATAGGCGCTTTCACTGAAGCTTTCTTT. This gives the protein CASSIGAFTEAFF.

V usage is TRBV4-1 and J usage is TRBJ2-7; TRBD2 might be the D (6 bases). The V end was cut by 4 bases, the J end by 5 bases, with 18 bases between. CDR1 is MGHRA, CDR2 YSYEKL, per germline. There are 15 residues in the CDR3. The CDR3 loop reads CASSRVTYGEDEQYF. As DNA, the CDR3 is TGCGCCAGCAGCCGGGTTACCTACGGGGAGGACGAGCAGTACTTC.

CDR3 DNA: TGTGCCAGCAGCGTAGTCCAGGACACCGGGGAGCTGTTTTTT. This translates into CASSVVQDTGELFF. The chain couples TRBV9 to TRBJ2-2; D gene unclear. V gave up 0 bases and J gave up 3 bases, with 6 bases separating them. This CDR3 is built from 14 residues. From germline, CDR1 is SGDLS and CDR2 YYNGEE.

The chain couples TRBV4-1 to TRBJ1-4, with D tentatively TRBD1 (6 bases). V lost 0 bases to trimming and J lost 8 bases, with 10 bases between them. This CDR3 comprises 14 residues. Per germline, CDR1 MGHRA and CDR2 YSYEKL. The CDR3 loop is CASSQEGAEEKLFF. The CDR3 DNA is TGCGCCAGCAGCCAAGAGGGGGCAGAGGAAAAACTGTTTTTT.

The chain recombines TRBV12-5 with TRBJ2-2; no firm D call. The ends were cut back, 2 bases at V and 3 bases at J, with 19 bases in the middle. This CDR3 contains 18 residues. CDR1 and CDR2 (germline): LGHNT, FRNRAP. The DNA of the CDR3 is TGTGCTAGTGGTTTGACACCCACAGTCCCCCGTGACACCGGGGAGCTGTTTTTT. It specifies CASGLTPTVPRDTGELFF. Complete variable domain (other parts from reference TRBV12-5 and TRBJ2-2): DARVTQTPRHKVTEMGQEVTMRCQPILGHNTVFWYRQTMMQGLELLAYFRNRAPLDDSGMPKDRFSAEMPDATLATLKIQPSEPRDSAVYFCASGLTPTVPRDTGELFFGEGSRLTVL.

Details on this clone: The same CDR3 arises from other DNA sequences in this sample as well. This chain links TRBV5-1 with TRBJ1-1; TRBD1 agrees at 8 bases. The V gene's germline CDR1 is SGHRS and CDR2 YFSETQ. CDR3 length equals 14 residues. Losses at the gene ends were 4 bases for V and 1 base for J; bases not matched to a gene: 3. CDR3 region: CASSRDRSNTEAFF. DNA of the CDR3: TGCGCCAGCAGCCGGGACAGGTCGAACACTGAAGCTTTCTTT.

The chain combines TRBV5-5 with TRBJ2-7; TRBD2 matches 7 bases. Unmatched junction bases numbered 4, after V lost 1 base and J lost 3 bases. The CDR3 length is 14 residues. In germline, CDR1 is SGHKS, CDR2 YYEKEE (reference sequence). The CDR3 DNA is TGTGCCAGCAGCTTGCCGGGGGAGGGCTACGAGCAGTACTTC. This sequence encodes CASSLPGEGYEQYF.

The chain combines TRBV5-4 with TRBJ1-1; weak D call: TRBD1 (5 bases). Germline lookup yields CDR1 SGHNT and CDR2 YYREEE (reference sequence). The CDR3 contains 13 residues. V lost 4 bases and J 5 bases, leaving 12 bases between the germline ends. The CDR3 spells CASSRPQGTEAFF. The CDR3 DNA reads as TGTGCCAGCAGCCGTCCCCAGGGTACTGAAGCTTTCTTT.

This clone is a singleton in its sample. CDR3 region: CASSLRGGIYSNQPQHF. The CDR3 DNA sequence: TGTGCCAGCAGCTTGAGGGGTGGAATCTATAGCAATCAGCCCCAGCATTTT. V and J are TRBV5-6 and TRBJ1-5; tentatively, D is TRBD1 (5 bases). Germline V gene data show CDR1 as SGHDT and CDR2 as YYEEEE. Deletions cut 1 base from V and 0 bases from J, with 14 bases between. The length of the CDR3 is 17 residues.

J is TRBJ2-5 and V is TRBV19; D possibly corresponds to TRBD2 (6 bases). This CDR3 region has 17 residues. Germline V gene sequence: CDR1 LNHDA, CDR2 SQIVND (reference sequence). Trimming took off 3 bases at V and 3 bases at J, with 20 bases between the two ends. DNA of the CDR3: TGTGCCAGTAGTATTAGTGTTGGAGGGAGAGGGGAAGAGACCCAGTACTTC. Protein: CASSISVGGRGEETQYF.

CDR3 sequence: CASSPSWGEDTEAFF. For the CDR3, the DNA is TGTGCCAGCTCACCCTCGTGGGGCGAGGACACTGAAGCTTTCTTT. The V and J genes are TRBV18 and TRBJ1-1; D might be TRBD1 (5 bases). V gave up 3 bases and J gave up 3 bases, with 14 bases separating them. This CDR3 has 15 residues. Per the germline V gene, CDR1 is KGHSH and CDR2 is LQKENI.

The rearrangement links TRBV2 to TRBJ1-1; 9 bases are shared with TRBD1. There are 16 residues in the CDR3. Per the germline V gene, CDR1 is SNHLY and CDR2 is FYNNEI. J lost 3 bases, V lost 5 bases, and 10 bases had no gene match. DNA of the CDR3: TGTGCCAGCAGTAAGGTTGGGACAGGGTGGGACACTGAAGCTTTCTTT. Translating gives CASSKVGTGWDTEAFF.

For the CDR3, the DNA is TGTGCCAGCAAGTTACAGGGGATGGAGACCCAGTACTTC. Translating it yields CASKLQGMETQYF. The chain links TRBV3-1 (or the pseudogene TRBV3-2) to TRBJ2-5; 7 nucleotides match TRBD1. J was trimmed by 5 bases and V by 7 bases; bases with no gene match: 7. The CDR3 extends over 13 amino acids. The germline gives CDR1 LGHDT, CDR2 YNNKEL (reference sequence).

This clone was detected only a few times. This chain joins TRBV5-1 and TRBJ2-5, with 8 positions matching TRBD1. V lost 2 bases to trimming and J lost 1 base; unmatched junction nucleotides: 1. The CDR3 loop spans 14 amino acids. CDR1 is SGHRS, CDR2 YFSETQ, per germline. The DNA of the CDR3 is TGCGCCAGCAGCTTTGGACAGGGCCAAGAGACCCAGTACTTC. This gives the protein CASSFGQGQETQYF.

This clone was seen once. V usage is TRBV6-1 and J usage is TRBJ1-5; D is ambiguous. Germline CDR1 MNHNS, CDR2 SASEGT. The CDR3 length is 15 residues. Trimming took 3 bases from V and 7 from J, leaving 16 bases between them. The CDR3 bases are TGTGCCAGCAGTGACATGGCAGGTCAGCTACAGCCCCAGCATTTT. This sequence encodes CASSDMAGQLQPQHF.

The rearrangement joins TRBV5-1 to TRBJ2-7; D perhaps matches TRBD1 (6 bases). The V gene's germline CDR1 is SGHRS and CDR2 YFSETQ. The CDR3 totals 15 residues. V was pared by 0 bases and J by 1 base, with 11 bases between. CDR3 DNA: TGCGCCAGCAGCTTGGATGGGGGCGCTTCCTACGAGCAGTACTTC. This sequence encodes CASSLDGGASYEQYF.

This chain's CDR3 is CAWGTVGTEAFF. The DNA for the CDR3 is TGTGCCTGGGGGACAGTAGGAACTGAAGCTTTCTTT. This chain links TRBV30 with TRBJ1-1, with TRBD1 identical over 7 bases. Trimming took 5 bases from V and 5 from J; bases not matched to a gene: 5. Germline CDR1 and CDR2: GTSNPN and SVGIG (reference sequence). The CDR3 spans 12 residues.

V usage is TRBV5-4 and J usage is TRBJ1-6; 9 bases agree with TRBD1. With 0 bases clipped from V and 10 bases from J, the junction kept 2 bases outside the gene matches. The CDR3 contains 14 residues. The germline V gene has CDR1 SGHNT and CDR2 YYREEE (reference sequence). CDR3 DNA sequence: TGTGCCAGCAGCTTGGGGGACAGGGTATCACCCCTCCACTTT. This sequence encodes CASSLGDRVSPLHF. Full variable domain (outside the CDR3, taken from reference TRBV5-4 and TRBJ1-6): ETGVTQSPTHLIKTRGQQVTLRCSSQSGHNTVSWYQQALGQGPQFIFQYYREEENGRGNFPPRFSGLQFPNYSSELNVNALELDDSALYLCASSLGDRVSPLHFGNGTRLTVT.

V gene TRBV7-9 combines with J gene TRBJ1-2; 10 nucleotides align to TRBD1. Germline loops: CDR1 SEHNR, CDR2 FQNEAQ (reference sequence). The CDR3 has 14 residues. V was pared by 10 bases and J by 3 bases, with 8 bases of the junction left unmatched. CDR3 region: CATSRDRGDYGYTF. The CDR3 DNA sequence: TGTGCCACTTCAAGGGACAGGGGCGACTATGGCTACACCTTC.

This clone has only one observation. The chain carries TRBV19 and TRBJ2-2, with 8 bases identical to TRBD2. Per the germline V gene, CDR1 is LNHDA and CDR2 is SQIVND (reference sequence). The V gene end was trimmed by 5 bases and the J gene end by 1 base; junction bases not matched to a gene: 3. There are 15 residues in the CDR3. Here the CDR3 reads CASSQRGGNTGELFF. The DNA of the CDR3 is TGTGCCAGTAGTCAACGGGGGGGGAACACCGGGGAGCTGTTTTTT.

By sample fraction, this clone is medium-sized. This chain joins TRBV30 and TRBJ1-1; the D gene is possibly TRBD1 (6 bases). This CDR3 is built from 13 residues. Deletions cut 1 base from V and 4 bases from J, with 10 bases between. Looked up from germline, CDR1 is GTSNPN and CDR2 is SVGIG (reference sequence). CDR3 in amino acids: CAWSAGQVTEAFF. The CDR3 DNA reads as TGTGCCTGGAGTGCGGGACAAGTCACTGAAGCTTTCTTT.

The chain employs TRBV5-6 and TRBJ1-6; the D gene is possibly TRBD1 (5 bases). Per the germline V gene, CDR1 is SGHDT and CDR2 is YYEEEE. CDR3 length equals 15 residues. Deletions cut 0 bases from V and 8 bases from J, with 12 bases between. This CDR3 reads CASSLAGAWDSPLHF. Written as DNA, the CDR3 is TGTGCCAGCAGCTTGGCTGGGGCGTGGGATTCACCCCTCCACTTT.

This chain connects TRBV19 to TRBJ2-1, with a weak D call TRBD2 (5 bases). The CDR3 spans 13 residues. Looked up from germline, CDR1 is LNHDA and CDR2 is SQIVND (reference sequence). The germline V and J ends were trimmed by 1 base and 8 bases, with 9 bases remaining between them. This CDR3 reads CASSIVGRDEQFF. The CDR3 DNA sequence: TGTGCCAGTAGTATAGTGGGGAGAGATGAGCAGTTCTTC.

The chain carries TRBV4-1 and TRBJ1-4, with D uncertain. Germline assignment: CDR1 MGHRA and CDR2 YSYEKL. V was trimmed by 4 bases and J by 0 bases, leaving 15 bases between them. CDR3 length: 17 amino acids. The CDR3 DNA reads TGCGCCAGCAGCCTGACCTCCCCAGGTGCAACTAATGAAAAACTGTTTTTT. Translated, it gives CASSLTSPGATNEKLFF.

The genes are TRBV27 and TRBJ2-7, with a possible D match to TRBD1 (6 bases). Germline lookup yields CDR1 MNHEY and CDR2 SMNVEV (reference sequence). V was cut by 5 bases and J by 0 bases, with 11 bases left in between. CDR3 length: 14 residues. The CDR3 DNA sequence: TGTGCCAGCAGTCCCTCGGACAGCTCCTACGAGCAGTACTTC. Its translation: CASSPSDSSYEQYF.

This chain joins TRBV29-1 and TRBJ1-2; D unclear. Germline V lookup: CDR1 SQVTM, CDR2 ANQGSEA. V gave up 7 bases and J gave up 1 base, with 13 bases separating them. The CDR3 totals 13 residues. The CDR3 sequence: CSAAGELNYGYTF. For the CDR3, the DNA is TGCAGCGCCGCGGGCGAGCTTAACTATGGCTACACCTTC.

This clone is a singleton in its sample. The V and J genes are TRBV6-6 and TRBJ1-2, with 9 positions matching TRBD1. Germline V gives CDR1 MNHNY, CDR2 SVGAGI (reference sequence). The CDR3 covers 14 residues. V dropped 6 bases and J dropped 5; count of bases not matched to a gene: 7. CDR3 nucleotide sequence: TGTGCCAGCAGAACAGGGGGCGCGATTTATGGCTACACCTTC. Translating gives CASRTGGAIYGYTF.

This CDR3 reads CASSSNSGYSGYTF. CDR3 bases: TGTGCCAGCAGCTCAAACTCAGGGTACTCTGGCTACACCTTC. This rearrangement joins TRBV11-2 to TRBJ1-2; D may be TRBD1 (5 bases). V dropped 4 bases and J dropped 7 bases, with 16 bases sitting between them. CDR1 is SGHAT and CDR2 is FQNNGV in the germline V gene. The CDR3 has 14 amino acids.